The sequence of this T cell receptor beta chain was determined in a study of T cells after yellow fever vaccination. Study-level points and caveats: Only a small proportion of the clonotypes turned up in both the CD4 and the CD8 compartments, likely arising from convergent recombination. Abundant clonotypes from the bulk population could get into FACS-sorted repertoires as contaminants.

Comment on this clonotype: What it recognizes is unknown. A much larger clone differs from this one at a single base, so this may be a read error.

Synthesis of TCR cDNA relied on 5'RACE template switching, which attached a universal primer site and UMIs. TCRdb itself ran the 5' RACE reads through MiXCR, one entry per CDR3 protein. Counted here are 450,000 to 650,000 distinct CDR3 sequences, 21% occurring once; the ten biggest clones make up about 16%. The receptor's source is a man between 18 and 29 years old who received the YFV17D yellow fever vaccine. The starting material was PBMCs, obtained 21 days after the first yellow fever vaccination.

The CDR3 is CASSRFPYELYF. The CDR3 region has the DNA TGTGCCAGCAGTCGTTTTCCCTACGAGCTGTACTTC. The chain joins TRBV6-2 or TRBV6-3 to TRBJ2-7, with D uncertain. This CDR3 region has 12 residues. Looked up from germline, CDR1 is MNHEY and CDR2 is SVGEGT.